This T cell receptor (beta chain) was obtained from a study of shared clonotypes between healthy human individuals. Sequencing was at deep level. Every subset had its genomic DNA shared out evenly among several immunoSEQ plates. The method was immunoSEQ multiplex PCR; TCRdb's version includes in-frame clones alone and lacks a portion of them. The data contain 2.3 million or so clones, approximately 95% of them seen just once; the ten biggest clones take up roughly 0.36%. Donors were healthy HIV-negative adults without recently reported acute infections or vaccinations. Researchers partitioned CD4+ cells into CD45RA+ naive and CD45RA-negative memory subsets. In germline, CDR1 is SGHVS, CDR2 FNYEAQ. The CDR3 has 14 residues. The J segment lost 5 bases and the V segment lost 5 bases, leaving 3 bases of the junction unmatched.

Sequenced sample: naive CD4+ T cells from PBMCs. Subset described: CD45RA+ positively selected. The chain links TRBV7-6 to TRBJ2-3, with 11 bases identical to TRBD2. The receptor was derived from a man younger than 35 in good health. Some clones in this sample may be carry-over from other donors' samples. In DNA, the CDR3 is TGTGCCAGCAGCCCTGGACTAGCGGGAGATACGCAGTATTTT. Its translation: CASSPGLAGDTQYF.